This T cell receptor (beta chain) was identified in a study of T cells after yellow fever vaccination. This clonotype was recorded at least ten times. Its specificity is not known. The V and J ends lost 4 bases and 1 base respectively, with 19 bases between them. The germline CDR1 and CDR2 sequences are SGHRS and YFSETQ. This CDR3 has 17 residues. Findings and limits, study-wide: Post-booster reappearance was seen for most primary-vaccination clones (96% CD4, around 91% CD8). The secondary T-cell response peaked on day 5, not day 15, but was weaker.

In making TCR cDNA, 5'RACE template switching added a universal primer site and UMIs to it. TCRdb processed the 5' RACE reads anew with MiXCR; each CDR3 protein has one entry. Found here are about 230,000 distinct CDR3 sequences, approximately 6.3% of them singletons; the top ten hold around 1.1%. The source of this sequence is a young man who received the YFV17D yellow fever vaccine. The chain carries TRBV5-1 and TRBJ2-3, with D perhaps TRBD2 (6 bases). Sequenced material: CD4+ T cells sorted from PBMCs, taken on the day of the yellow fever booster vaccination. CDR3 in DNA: TGCGCCAGCAGCAAGGACCACACCGGGACTCGCACAGATACGCAGTATTTT. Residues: CASSKDHTGTRTDTQYF.